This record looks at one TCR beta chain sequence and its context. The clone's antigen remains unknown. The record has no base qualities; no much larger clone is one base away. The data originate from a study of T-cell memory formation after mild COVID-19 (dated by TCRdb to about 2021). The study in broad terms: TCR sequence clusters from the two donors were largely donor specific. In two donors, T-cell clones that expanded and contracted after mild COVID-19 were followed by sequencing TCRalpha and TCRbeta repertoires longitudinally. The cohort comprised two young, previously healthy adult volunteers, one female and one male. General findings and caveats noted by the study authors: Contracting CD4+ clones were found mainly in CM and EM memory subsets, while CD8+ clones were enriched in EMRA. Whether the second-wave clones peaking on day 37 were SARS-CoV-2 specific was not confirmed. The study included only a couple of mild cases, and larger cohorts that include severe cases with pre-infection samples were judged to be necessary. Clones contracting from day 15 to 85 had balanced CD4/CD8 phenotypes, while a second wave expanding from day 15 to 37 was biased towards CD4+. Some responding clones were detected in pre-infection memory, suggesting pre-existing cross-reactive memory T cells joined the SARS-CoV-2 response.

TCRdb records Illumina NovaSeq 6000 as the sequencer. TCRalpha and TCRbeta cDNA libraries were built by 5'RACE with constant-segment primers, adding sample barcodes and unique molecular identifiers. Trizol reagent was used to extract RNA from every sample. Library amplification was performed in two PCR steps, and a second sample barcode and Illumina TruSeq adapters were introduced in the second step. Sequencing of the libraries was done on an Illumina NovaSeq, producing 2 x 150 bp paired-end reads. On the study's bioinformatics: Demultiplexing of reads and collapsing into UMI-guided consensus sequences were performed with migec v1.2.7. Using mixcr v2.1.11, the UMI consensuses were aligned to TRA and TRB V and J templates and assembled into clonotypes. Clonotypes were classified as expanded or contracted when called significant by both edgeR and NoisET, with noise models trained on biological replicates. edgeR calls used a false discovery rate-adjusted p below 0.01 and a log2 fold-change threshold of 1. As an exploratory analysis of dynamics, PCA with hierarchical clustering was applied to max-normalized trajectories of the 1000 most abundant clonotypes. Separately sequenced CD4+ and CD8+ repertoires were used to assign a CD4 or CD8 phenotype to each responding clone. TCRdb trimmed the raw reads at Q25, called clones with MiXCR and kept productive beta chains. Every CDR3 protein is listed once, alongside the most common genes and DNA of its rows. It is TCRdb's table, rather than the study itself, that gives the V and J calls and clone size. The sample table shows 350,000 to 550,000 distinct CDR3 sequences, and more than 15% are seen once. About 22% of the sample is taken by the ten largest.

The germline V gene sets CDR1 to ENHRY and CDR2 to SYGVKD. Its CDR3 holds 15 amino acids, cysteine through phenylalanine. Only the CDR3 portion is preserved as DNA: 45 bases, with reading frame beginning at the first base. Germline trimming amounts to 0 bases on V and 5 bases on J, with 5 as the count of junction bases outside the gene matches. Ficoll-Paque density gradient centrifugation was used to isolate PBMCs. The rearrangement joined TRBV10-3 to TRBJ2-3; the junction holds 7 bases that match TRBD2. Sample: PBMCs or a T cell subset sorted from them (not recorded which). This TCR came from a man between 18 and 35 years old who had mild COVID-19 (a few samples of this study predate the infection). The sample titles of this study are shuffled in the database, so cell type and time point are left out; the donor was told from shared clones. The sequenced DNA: TGTGCCATCAGTGAGTCTGGCGGGGGAAGAGATACGCAGTATTTT. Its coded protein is CAISESGGGRDTQYF.